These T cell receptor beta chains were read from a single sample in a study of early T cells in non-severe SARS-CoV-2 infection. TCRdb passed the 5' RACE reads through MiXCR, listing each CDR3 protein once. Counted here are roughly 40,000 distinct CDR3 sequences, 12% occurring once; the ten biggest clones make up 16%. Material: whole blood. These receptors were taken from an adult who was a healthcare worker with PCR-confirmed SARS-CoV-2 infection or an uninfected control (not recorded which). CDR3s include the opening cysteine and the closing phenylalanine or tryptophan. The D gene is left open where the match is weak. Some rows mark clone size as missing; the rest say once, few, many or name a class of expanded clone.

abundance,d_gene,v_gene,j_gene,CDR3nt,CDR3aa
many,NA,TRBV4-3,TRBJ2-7,TGCGCCAGCAGCCAAGATTCGGGCACCAAGCAGTACTTC,CASSQDSGTKQYF
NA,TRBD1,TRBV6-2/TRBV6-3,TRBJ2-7,TGTGCCAGCATTCCGGGACAGGGAATAAACGAGCAGCACTTC,CASIPGQGINEQHF
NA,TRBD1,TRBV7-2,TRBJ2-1,TGTGCCAGCAGCCCCCAAGCCCGGACAGGGAACAATGAGCAGTTCTTC,CASSPQARTGNNEQFF
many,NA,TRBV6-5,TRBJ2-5,TGTGCCAGCAGCCGCAGGGGAGAGACCCAGTACTTC,CASSRRGETQYF
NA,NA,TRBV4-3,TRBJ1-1,TGCGCCAGCAGCCCGTACGTTGGGGGTACACAGGGAGCTTTCTTT,CASSPYVGGTQGAFF
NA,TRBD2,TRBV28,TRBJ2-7,TGTGCCAGCAGTTTATCGCTAGCGGGACGCTACGAGCAGTACTTC,CASSLSLAGRYEQYF
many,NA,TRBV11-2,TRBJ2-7,TGTGCCAGCAGCTGGTATTCTGAGAGGTCCCAACACTCCTACGAGCAGTACTTC,CASSWYSERSQHSYEQYF
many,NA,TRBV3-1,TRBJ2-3,TGTGCCAGCAATGGGGGACCCCGCTATACAGATACGCAGTATTTT,CASNGGPRYTDTQYF
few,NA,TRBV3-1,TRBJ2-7,TGTGCCAGCAGCCAAGATCATTACGACTACGAGCAGTACTTC,CASSQDHYDYEQYF
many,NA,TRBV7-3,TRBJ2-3,TGTGCCAGCAGCTTAGGTAGTGGGCGGGATACGCAGTATTTT,CASSLGSGRDTQYF
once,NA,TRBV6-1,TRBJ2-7,TGTGCCAGCAGTGACGCAGTGAGGGTATTATCTGGCGAGCAGTACTTC,CASSDAVRVLSGEQYF
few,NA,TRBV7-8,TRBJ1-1,TGTGCCAGCAGCGCCGACAGAAACACTGAAGCTTTCTTT,CASSADRNTEAFF
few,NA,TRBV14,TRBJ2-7,TGTGCCAGCAGCCAAGACAGGGGAGAAGAGCAGTACTTC,CASSQDRGEEQYF
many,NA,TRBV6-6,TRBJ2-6,TGTGCCAGCAGGATCCGGGACGGAGACTCTGGGGCCAACGTCCTGACTTTC,CASRIRDGDSGANVLTF
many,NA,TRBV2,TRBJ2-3,TGTGCCAGCAGTGAGCCGAGGATTGGAGATACGCAGTATTTT,CASSEPRIGDTQYF
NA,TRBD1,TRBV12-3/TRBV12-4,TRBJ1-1,TGTGCGAGCAGTTTAGAACAGGGGTATACTGAAGCTTTCTTT,CASSLEQGYTEAFF
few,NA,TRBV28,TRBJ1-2,TGTGCCAGCAGTAACCTAGACAGGACCGACTATGGCTACACCTTC,CASSNLDRTDYGYTF
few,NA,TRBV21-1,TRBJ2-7,TGTGCCAGCAGCAATGCCGGGACGGGGAACTACGAGCAGTACTTC,CASSNAGTGNYEQYF
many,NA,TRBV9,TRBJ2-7,TGTGCCAGCAGCGTAGCTGAGACGTCATTCTACGAGCAGTACTTC,CASSVAETSFYEQYF
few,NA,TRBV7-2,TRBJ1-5,TGTGCCAGCAGCCCCCAGGGCCGCGCGCAGCCCCAGCATTTT,CASSPQGRAQPQHF
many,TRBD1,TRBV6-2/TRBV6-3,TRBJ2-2,TGTGCCAGCAGGCGAACAGGGGGAAGGACCGGGGAGCTGTTTTTT,CASRRTGGRTGELFF
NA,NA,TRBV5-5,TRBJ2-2,TGTGCCAGCAGCTTGGGCTTACCCACCGGGGAGCTGTTTTTT,CASSLGLPTGELFF
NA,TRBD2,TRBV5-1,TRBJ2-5,TGCGCCAGCAGCTTGGTATCAGCGGGGGAAGAGACCCAGTACTTC,CASSLVSAGEETQYF
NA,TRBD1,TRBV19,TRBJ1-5,TGTGCCAGTAAAACAGGGGCCTATAGCAATCAGCCCCAGCATTTT,CASKTGAYSNQPQHF
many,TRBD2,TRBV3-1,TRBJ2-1,TGTGCCAGCAGCCAAGGTCCTTCTAGCGGGGGCAATGAGCAGTTCTTC,CASSQGPSSGGNEQFF
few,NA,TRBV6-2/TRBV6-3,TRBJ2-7,TGTGCCAGCAGTTACTCGATAGGAGGGCAGAACTACGAGCAGTACTTC,CASSYSIGGQNYEQYF
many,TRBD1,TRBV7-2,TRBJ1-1,TGTGCCGGGGCAGGAGGGGGCGCGAACACTGAAGCTTTCTTT,CAGAGGGANTEAFF
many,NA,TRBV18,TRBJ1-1,TGTGCCAGCTCCCAAGACGAACCCCGGAGAACTGAAGCTTTCTTT,CASSQDEPRRTEAFF
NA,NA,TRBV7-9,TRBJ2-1,TGTGCCAGCAGCTTATGGGACTCGATGGATGAGCAGTTCTTC,CASSLWDSMDEQFF
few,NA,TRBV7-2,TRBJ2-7,TGTGCCAGCAGCTTAACGCGGAACTACGAGCAGTACTTC,CASSLTRNYEQYF
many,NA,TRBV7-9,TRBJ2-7,TGTGCCAGCAGCTTATCGGTCGGCTACGAGCAGTACTTC,CASSLSVGYEQYF
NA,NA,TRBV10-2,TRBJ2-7,TGCGCCGGCGGTAGTAGCTCCTACGAGCAGTACTTC,CAGGSSSYEQYF
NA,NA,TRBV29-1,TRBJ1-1,TGCAGCGTAGGACTGGCCTCGAACACTGAAGCTTTCTTT,CSVGLASNTEAFF
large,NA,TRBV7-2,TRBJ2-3,TGTGCCAGCAGCCCGACTACCAGCACAGATACGCAGTATTTT,CASSPTTSTDTQYF
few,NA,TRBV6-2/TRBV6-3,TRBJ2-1,TGTGCCAGCAGTGATCCGAGCGAGCAGTTCTTC,CASSDPSEQFF